This T cell receptor beta chain derives from a study of cytomegalovirus exposure and HLA in healthy donors. Overall study results and limits: Researchers counted over 150 TCR beta chains as cytomegalovirus-associated. The authors excluded some V segments, including TRBV6-2 and TRBV6-3, as indistinguishable.

PCR amplification relied on 60 Vbeta primers (plus 13 Jbeta primers). Here immunoSEQ multiplex PCR was the method, and the copy in TCRdb shows in-frame clones only, minus some. The data hold around 75,000 clones, with approximately 80% observed a single time. Trimming left V 5 bases short and J 4 bases short, with 12 bases between. In germline, CDR1 is SGDLS, CDR2 YYNGEE. This CDR3 comprises 13 residues. In the case of this clone: Its antigen remains unidentified.

Sequenced material: PBMCs. This TCR was recovered from a man in his forties or fifties in good health and CMV-seronegative. This chain uses TRBV9 with TRBJ1-1; D is uncertain. The CDR3 sequence is CASSEGLGTEAFF. CDR3 nucleotide sequence: TGTGCCAGCAGTGAGGGCCTGGGCACTGAAGCTTTCTTT.